This is a list of T cell receptor beta chains from one sample in a study of identical twins. MiXCR, run by TCRdb on the 5' RACE reads, gives a single entry per CDR3 protein. The repertoire holds 200,000 to 300,000 distinct CDR3 sequences, with about 13% as singletons. This sample was shared with a second study, whose subject was yellow fever vaccine responses in identical twins.

Sequences were obtained from memory (CD45RO+) T cells sorted from blood. The origin of the receptors is a woman in her late teens or twenties in good health. CDR3s include the opening cysteine and the closing phenylalanine or tryptophan. The order of the fields is J gene, V gene, D gene, clone size, CDR3 protein, CDR3 DNA. A D gene is named only where the DNA matches it firmly. For some rows the clone size is stated as once, few or many, or as a class when expanded; others skip it.

>TRBJ2-4|TRBV7-8|-|many
CASSEYAKNIQYF
TGTGCCAGCAGCGAGTATGCCAAAAACATTCAGTACTTC
>TRBJ2-7|TRBV7-2|TRBD1|-
CASSLERDSHYEQYF
TGTGCCAGCAGCTTAGAGAGGGACAGCCACTACGAGCAGTACTTC
>TRBJ2-3|TRBV7-2|TRBD2|few
CASSYQTSGGAFQYF
TGTGCCAGCAGCTACCAGACTAGCGGGGGGGCCTTTCAGTATTTT
>TRBJ1-2|TRBV12-5|TRBD1|-
CASGLGGNRGPIDF
TGTGCTAGTGGTTTGGGAGGGAACAGGGGACCGATTGACTTC
>TRBJ1-1|TRBV12-3/TRBV12-4|-|many
CASSLAQGPTEAFF
TGTGCCAGCAGTTTGGCGCAGGGCCCCACTGAAGCTTTCTTT
>TRBJ2-5|TRBV25-1|-|-
CASSEYGARAGYQETQYF
TGTGCCAGCAGTGAATACGGAGCTCGAGCCGGATACCAAGAGACCCAGTACTTC
>TRBJ1-5|TRBV12-3/TRBV12-4|-|-
CASTASNQPQHF
TGTGCCAGCACCGCTAGCAATCAGCCCCAGCATTTT
>TRBJ2-1|TRBV20-1|-|few
CSARGQEENNEQFF
TGCAGTGCTAGAGGACAGGAGGAGAACAATGAGCAGTTCTTC
>TRBJ1-5|TRBV7-2|-|many
CASSLDAGGNQPQHF
TGTGCCAGCAGCTTAGATGCAGGGGGCAATCAGCCCCAGCATTTT
>TRBJ2-7|TRBV6-2/TRBV6-3|-|few
CASGRGHEQYF
TGTGCTTCGGGCAGGGGTCACGAGCAGTACTTC
>TRBJ2-7|TRBV29-1|TRBD1|many
CSARTGAKHEQYF
TGCAGCGCCCGGACAGGGGCTAAGCACGAGCAGTACTTC
>TRBJ2-5|TRBV5-1|TRBD2|-
CASSSLYGLEKETQYF
TGCGCCAGCAGCTCTCTATACGGACTAGAAAAAGAGACCCAGTACTTC
>TRBJ2-1|TRBV18|TRBD2|many
CASSPPRRGTYNEQFF
TGTGCCAGCTCACCACCGAGGCGGGGGACCTACAATGAGCAGTTCTTC
>TRBJ1-5|TRBV5-5|-|many
CASSLSPVQGNQPQHF
TGTGCCAGCAGCTTGTCGCCAGTGCAAGGCAATCAGCCCCAGCATTTT
>TRBJ2-1|TRBV5-5|-|few
CASSSTGTSSSYNEQFF
TGTGCCAGCAGCTCGACCGGGACATCTAGCTCCTACAATGAGCAGTTCTTC
>TRBJ2-1|TRBV6-5|-|-
CASSYSGTLREQFF
TGTGCCAGCAGTTACTCCGGGACGCTTCGGGAGCAGTTCTTC
>TRBJ2-1|TRBV4-1|-|-
CASSQGDARDEQFF
TGCGCCAGCAGCCAAGGAGATGCGAGGGATGAGCAGTTCTTC
>TRBJ2-7|TRBV5-1|TRBD1|-
CASSSGQNTYEQYF
TGCGCCAGCAGCTCGGGACAGAATACCTACGAGCAGTACTTC
>TRBJ2-3|TRBV4-3|TRBD2|few
CASSQDGPGGLITQYF
TGCGCCAGCAGCCAAGATGGCCCGGGAGGGCTCATTACGCAGTATTTT
>TRBJ2-3|TRBV9|-|-
CASSVARGHTDTQYF
TGTGCCAGCAGCGTAGCCAGGGGCCACACAGATACGCAGTATTTT
>TRBJ1-1|TRBV10-3|-|many
CAISSRTTEAFF
TGTGCCATCAGTTCTCGAACCACTGAAGCTTTCTTT
>TRBJ2-2|TRBV7-9|-|-
CASSSRTFANTGELFF
TGTGCCAGCAGCTCTAGGACATTTGCGAACACCGGGGAGCTGTTTTTT
>TRBJ2-7|TRBV7-6|-|few
CASSLNPHEQYF
TGTGCCAGCAGCCTAAACCCCCACGAGCAGTACTTC